Below, 12 T cell receptor beta chains from the same sample are listed, as sequenced in a study of radiotherapy plus CTLA-4 blockade in lung cancer. Repertoires were generated with immunoSEQ multiplex PCR, while TCRdb's copy carries only in-frame clones and drops some. This table has tens of thousands of clones, roughly four fifths appearing once. The sequenced sample was peripheral blood, obtained from a patient treated with radiotherapy plus ipilimumab. These receptors came from a human donor with non-small cell lung cancer who had stable disease on radiotherapy plus ipilimumab.

CDR3 residues: CASSAQMGAPTGELFF. In DNA, the CDR3 is TGTGCCAGCTCAGCCCAAATGGGGGCACCCACCGGGGAGCTGTTTTTT. The V gene is TRBV18, the J gene TRBJ2-2, with a possible D match to TRBD1 (6 bases). This CDR3 has 16 amino acids. CDR1 is KGHSH, CDR2 LQKENI, per germline. V was pared by 5 bases and J by 4 bases, with 17 bases between.

CDR3 DNA: TGTGCCACCAGCAGAGTGGACAGGGAAAATGAGCAGTTCTTC. Encoded protein: CATSRVDRENEQFF. The rearrangement uses TRBV15 and TRBJ2-1; 8 nucleotides align to TRBD1. The CDR3 has 14 amino acids. CDR1 and CDR2 from the germline V gene are LNHNV and YYDKDF (reference sequence). The junction had 3 bases not matched to a gene; V was cut back by 1 base and J by 7 bases.

CDR3 protein: CASSTASGFSYNEQFF. The CDR3 nucleotides read TGTGCCAGCAGCACCGCTAGCGGTTTCTCCTACAATGAGCAGTTCTTC. This chain joins TRBV7-9 and TRBJ2-1; 7 bases are shared with TRBD2. Germline lookup yields CDR1 SEHNR and CDR2 FQNEAQ (reference sequence). The CDR3 loop spans 16 amino acids. Trimming cost V 5 bases and J 0 bases; bases outside gene matches: 7.

The chain is built from TRBV4-2 and TRBJ2-5; D tentatively fits TRBD1 or TRBD2 (5 bases each). V was shortened by 3 bases and J by 1 base, with 15 bases between the two germline ends. Germline V gives CDR1 LGHNA, CDR2 YNFKEQ. This CDR3 spans 16 amino acids. CDR3 DNA: TGTGCCAGCAGCCAGCGCGGCAGGGACCCCCAAGAGACCCAGTACTTC. Translating it yields CASSQRGRDPQETQYF.

The rearrangement joins TRBV7-8 to TRBJ2-7; the D gene is possibly TRBD2 (5 bases). Germline V lookup: CDR1 SGHVS, CDR2 FQNEAQ. There are 12 residues in the CDR3. The ends were cut back, 6 bases at V and 4 bases at J, with 10 bases in the middle. CDR3 residues: CASSKSGYEQYF. CDR3 coding DNA: TGTGCCAGCAGTAAAAGCGGATACGAGCAGTACTTC.

The V and J genes are TRBV28 and TRBJ2-7, with 8 bases matching TRBD2. The junction had 15 bases not matched to a gene; V was cut back by 4 bases and J by 7 bases. Per germline, CDR1 MDHEN and CDR2 SYDVKM. This CDR3 region has 16 residues. The chain's CDR3 is CASSSPTSGHTGEQYF. DNA for the CDR3: TGTGCCAGCAGTTCGCCAACTAGCGGACACACGGGAGAGCAGTACTTC. Full variable domain (missing parts from reference TRBV28 and TRBJ2-7): DVKVTQSSRYLVKRTGEKVFLECVQDMDHENMFWYRQDPGLGLRLIYFSYDVKMKEKGDIPEGYSVSREKKERFSLILESASTNQTSMYLCASSSPTSGHTGEQYFGPGTRLTVT.

The V and J genes are TRBV10-3 and TRBJ1-1, with D maybe TRBD1 (5 bases). Germline V gene lookup returns CDR1 ENHRY and CDR2 SYGVKD. The CDR3 extends over 14 amino acids. V was cut by 3 bases and J by 1 base, with 9 bases left in between. CDR3 coding DNA: TGTGCCATCAGTGATAGGGGCGGGAACACTGAAGCTTTCTTT. Translated: CAISDRGGNTEAFF.

V and J are TRBV5-1 and TRBJ2-2; tentatively, D is TRBD2 (6 bases). Trimming took off 4 bases at V and 6 bases at J, with 13 bases between the two ends. This CDR3 has 14 amino acids. Germline V gene data show CDR1 as SGHRS and CDR2 as YFSETQ. The DNA of the CDR3 is TGCGCCAGCAGCCTGTTAGCGGAGTCCGGGGAGCTGTTTTTT. It is translated as CASSLLAESGELFF.

The chain has TRBV5-1 and TRBJ2-7, with TRBD1 matching 7 bases. In germline, CDR1 is SGHRS, CDR2 YFSETQ. V dropped 4 bases and J dropped 5; count of bases not matched to a gene: 9. The CDR3 spans 14 residues. The CDR3 nucleotides read TGCGCCAGCAGCAAACGACAGGGAATGGACGAGCAGTACTTC. This encodes CASSKRQGMDEQYF. The full variable domain, with the rest looked up from reference TRBV5-1 and TRBJ2-7, is KAGVTQTPRYLIKTRGQQVTLSCSPISGHRSVSWYQQTPGQGLQFLFEYFSETQRNKGNFPGRFSGRQFSNSRSEMNVSTLELGDSALYLCASSKRQGMDEQYFGPGTRLTVT.

This chain links TRBV5-4 with TRBJ2-1; TRBD1 might be the D (5 bases). CDR3 length equals 12 residues. The V end lost 3 bases, the J end lost 9 bases, and 10 bases lay between the germline ends. CDR1 is SGHNT, CDR2 YYREEE, per germline (reference sequence). CDR3 residues: CASSYRSSEQFF. The DNA for the CDR3 is TGTGCCAGCAGCTACAGGTCCAGTGAGCAGTTCTTC.

This sequence joins TRBV2 and TRBJ2-3; D is possibly TRBD1 or TRBD2 (6 bases each). Trimming took off 6 bases at V and 5 bases at J, with 18 bases between the two ends. The germline gives CDR1 SNHLY, CDR2 FYNNEI. The CDR3 totals 15 residues. The CDR3 loop is CASRGDGGRGDTQYF. The CDR3, as DNA: TGTGCCAGCAGGGGGGACGGGGGCAGGGGAGATACGCAGTATTTT. The variable domain in full, completed from reference TRBV2 and TRBJ2-3, reads EPEVTQTPSHQVTQMGQEVILRCVPISNHLYFYWYRQILGQKVEFLVSFYNNEISEKSEIFDDQFSVERPDGSNFTLKIRSTKLEDSAMYFCASRGDGGRGDTQYFGPGTRLTVL.

The chain couples TRBV5-1 to TRBJ2-1; D is possibly TRBD2 (6 bases). The CDR3 extends over 15 amino acids. Trimming shortened V by 0 bases and J by 4 bases, and 11 bases separated the two germline ends. Germline V CDR1 and CDR2: SGHRS, YFSETQ. The CDR3 DNA sequence: TGCGCCAGCAGCTTGGACGGGGGAGATTACAATGAGCAGTTCTTC. Translation gives CASSLDGGDYNEQFF.